A selection of T cell receptor beta chains follows, all from one sample in a study of T cell responses to AZD1222 COVID-19 vaccine. Method: immunoSEQ multiplex PCR; TCRdb's copy keeps in-frame clones and lacks some. The sample consists of about 150,000 clones, around 90% of them appearing once. The material was peripheral blood, obtained on day 0 of MenACWY control vaccination. The origin of the receptors is an adult in good health. The CDR3 runs from the conserved cysteine through the conserved F or W. A D gene is named only where the DNA matches it firmly. For some rows the clone size is stated as once, few or many, or as a class when expanded; others skip it.

j_call: TRBJ1-4
d_call: TRBD1
clone_size: .
v_call: TRBV4-1
cdr3_aa: CASSQTGITNEKLFF
cdr3_nt: TGCGCCAGCAGCCAGACAGGGATTACTAATGAAAAACTGTTTTTT

j_call: TRBJ2-6
d_call: TRBD1
clone_size: .
v_call: TRBV18
cdr3_aa: CASSRTGGSGANVLTF
cdr3_nt: TGTGCCAGCTCCCGGACAGGGGGGTCTGGGGCCAACGTCCTGACTTTC

j_call: TRBJ2-1
d_call: TRBD2
clone_size: .
v_call: TRBV9
cdr3_aa: CASSSPSSGRAGEQFF
cdr3_nt: TGTGCCAGCAGCTCTCCGTCTAGCGGGAGGGCTGGTGAGCAGTTCTTC

j_call: TRBJ2-3
d_call: .
clone_size: .
v_call: TRBV6-4
cdr3_aa: CASSADSTDTQYF
cdr3_nt: TGTGCCAGCAGTGCTGACAGCACAGATACGCAGTATTTT

j_call: TRBJ2-6
d_call: .
clone_size: once
v_call: TRBV23-1
cdr3_aa: CASSPGSSGANVLTF
cdr3_nt: TGCGCCAGCAGTCCAGGTAGCTCTGGGGCCAACGTCCTGACTTTC

j_call: TRBJ1-1
d_call: .
clone_size: .
v_call: TRBV27
cdr3_aa: CASSFGDNTEAFF
cdr3_nt: TGTGCCAGCAGTTTTGGGGATAACACTGAAGCTTTCTTT

j_call: TRBJ1-1
d_call: .
clone_size: once
v_call: TRBV6-5
cdr3_aa: CATATGNTEAFF
cdr3_nt: TGTGCCACCGCTACAGGGAACACTGAAGCTTTCTTT

j_call: TRBJ1-3
d_call: .
clone_size: .
v_call: TRBV7-9
cdr3_aa: CASSFFPVENTIYF
cdr3_nt: TGTGCCAGCAGCTTCTTCCCCGTGGAAAACACCATATATTTT

j_call: TRBJ1-1
d_call: .
clone_size: .
v_call: TRBV9
cdr3_aa: CASSPGLWENTEAFF
cdr3_nt: TGTGCCAGCAGCCCCGGTTTATGGGAGAACACTGAAGCTTTCTTT

j_call: TRBJ1-1
d_call: TRBD1
clone_size: .
v_call: TRBV30
cdr3_aa: CAWSPKGQMNTEAFF
cdr3_nt: TGTGCCTGGAGTCCTAAGGGACAGATGAACACTGAAGCTTTCTTT

j_call: TRBJ2-7
d_call: TRBD2
clone_size: .
v_call: TRBV5-4
cdr3_aa: CASSSPPGGSGMYEQYF
cdr3_nt: TGTGCCAGCAGCTCTCCCCCCGGAGGTAGCGGGATGTACGAGCAGTACTTC

j_call: TRBJ2-7
d_call: TRBD2
clone_size: .
v_call: TRBV5-1
cdr3_aa: CASSGLDYPYEQYF
cdr3_nt: TGCGCCAGCAGCGGACTAGACTACCCCTACGAGCAGTACTTC

j_call: TRBJ2-7
d_call: .
clone_size: .
v_call: TRBV30
cdr3_aa: CAWRGRGNNYEQYF
cdr3_nt: TGTGCCTGGAGAGGCCGCGGGAACAACTACGAGCAGTACTTC

j_call: TRBJ1-5
d_call: .
clone_size: .
v_call: TRBV6-5
cdr3_aa: CASSYRQDESAQHF
cdr3_nt: TGTGCCAGCAGTTACCGACAGGACGAATCGGCCCAGCATTTT

j_call: TRBJ2-5
d_call: .
clone_size: .
v_call: TRBV27
cdr3_aa: CASSSRTVSGAPQETQYF
cdr3_nt: TGTGCCAGCAGTTCACGGACAGTTTCAGGCGCACCTCAAGAGACCCAGTACTTC

j_call: TRBJ1-1
d_call: .
clone_size: .
v_call: TRBV6-5
cdr3_aa: CASSYSGSIGGFEAFF
cdr3_nt: TGTGCCAGCAGTTACTCGGGGTCCATAGGGGGGTTTGAAGCTTTCTTT